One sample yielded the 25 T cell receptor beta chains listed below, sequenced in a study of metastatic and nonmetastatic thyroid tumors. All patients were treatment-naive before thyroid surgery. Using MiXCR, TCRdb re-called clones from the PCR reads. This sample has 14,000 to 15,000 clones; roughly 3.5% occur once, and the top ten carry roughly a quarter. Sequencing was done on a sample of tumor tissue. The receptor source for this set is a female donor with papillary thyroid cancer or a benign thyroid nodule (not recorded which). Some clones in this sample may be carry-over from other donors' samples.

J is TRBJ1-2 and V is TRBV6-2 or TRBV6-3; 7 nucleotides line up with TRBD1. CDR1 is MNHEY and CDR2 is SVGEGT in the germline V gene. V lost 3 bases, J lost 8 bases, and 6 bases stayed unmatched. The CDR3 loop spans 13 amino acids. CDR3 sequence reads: CASSYKGAGGYTF. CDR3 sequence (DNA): TGTGCCAGCAGTTATAAGGGGGCGGGAGGCTACACCTTC.

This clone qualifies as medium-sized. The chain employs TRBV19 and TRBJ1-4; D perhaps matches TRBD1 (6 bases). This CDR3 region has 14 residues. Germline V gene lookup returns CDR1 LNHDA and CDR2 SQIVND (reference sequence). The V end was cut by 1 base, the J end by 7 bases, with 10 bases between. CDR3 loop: CASSIGQGSEKLFF. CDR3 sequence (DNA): TGTGCCAGTAGTATAGGTCAGGGGAGTGAAAAACTGTTTTTT.

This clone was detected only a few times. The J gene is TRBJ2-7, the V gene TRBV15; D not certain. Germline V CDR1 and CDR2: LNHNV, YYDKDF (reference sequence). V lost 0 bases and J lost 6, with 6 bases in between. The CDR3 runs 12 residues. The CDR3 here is CATSRDLGEQYF. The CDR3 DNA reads TGTGCCACCAGCAGAGATCTGGGCGAGCAGTACTTC.

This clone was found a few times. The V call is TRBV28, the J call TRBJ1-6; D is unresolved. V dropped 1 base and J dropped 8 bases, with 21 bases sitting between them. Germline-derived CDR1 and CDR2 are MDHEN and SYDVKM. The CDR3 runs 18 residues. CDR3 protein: CASSLFASIDSADSPLHF. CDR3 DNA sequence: TGTGCCAGCAGTTTATTCGCCTCGATCGATTCGGCGGATTCACCCCTCCACTTT.

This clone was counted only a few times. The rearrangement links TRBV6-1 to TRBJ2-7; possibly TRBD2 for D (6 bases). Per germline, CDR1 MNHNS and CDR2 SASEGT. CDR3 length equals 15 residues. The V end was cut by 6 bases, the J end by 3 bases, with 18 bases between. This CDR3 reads CASRVGAGLSYEQYF. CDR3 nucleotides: TGTGCCAGCAGGGTGGGTGCGGGATTGAGCTACGAGCAGTACTTC.

The CDR3: CASSSPGTGGRTDTQYF. CDR3 coding DNA: TGTGCCAGCTCCTCCCCGGGGACGGGAGGGCGCACAGATACGCAGTATTTT. The V gene is TRBV6-1, the J gene TRBJ2-3; 8 bases match TRBD2. Germline trimming cut 8 bases from V and 1 base from J; bases unmatched to any gene: 14. The CDR3 is made up of 17 amino acids. Per germline, CDR1 MNHNS and CDR2 SASEGT.

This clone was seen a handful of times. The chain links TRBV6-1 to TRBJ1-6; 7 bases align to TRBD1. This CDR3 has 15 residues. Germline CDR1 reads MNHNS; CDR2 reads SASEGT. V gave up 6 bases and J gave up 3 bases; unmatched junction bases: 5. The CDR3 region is CASRQRDSYNSPLHF. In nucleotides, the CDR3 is TGTGCCAGCAGGCAGCGGGACAGCTATAATTCACCCCTCCACTTT.

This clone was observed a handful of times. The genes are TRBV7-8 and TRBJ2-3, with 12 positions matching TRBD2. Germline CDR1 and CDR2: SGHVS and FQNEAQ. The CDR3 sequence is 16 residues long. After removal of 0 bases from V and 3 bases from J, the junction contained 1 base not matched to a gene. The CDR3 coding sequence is TGTGCCAGCAGCTTAGCTACTAGCGGGGGGACAGATACGCAGTATTTT. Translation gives CASSLATSGGTDTQYF.

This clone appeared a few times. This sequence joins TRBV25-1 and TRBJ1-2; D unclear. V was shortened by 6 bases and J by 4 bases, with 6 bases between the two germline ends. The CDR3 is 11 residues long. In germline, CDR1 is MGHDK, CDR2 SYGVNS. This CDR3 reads CASSRAYGYTF. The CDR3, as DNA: TGTGCCAGCAGCCGTGCCTATGGCTACACCTTC.

CDR3 bases: TGTGCCAGCAGTTACTCCCCCCCCTGGTCGGCCCATGGAAACGAGCAGTACTTC. It is translated as CASSYSPPWSAHGNEQYF. This chain joins TRBV6-2 or TRBV6-3 and TRBJ2-7; D uncertain. CDR1 is MNHEY, CDR2 SVGEGT, per germline. This CDR3 region has 18 residues. Trimming removed 0 bases from V and 5 bases from J, with 23 bases in between.

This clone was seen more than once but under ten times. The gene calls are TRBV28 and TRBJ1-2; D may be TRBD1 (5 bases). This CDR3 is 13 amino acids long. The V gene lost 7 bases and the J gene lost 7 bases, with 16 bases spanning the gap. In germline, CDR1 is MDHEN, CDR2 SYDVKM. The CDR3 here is CASIGAGRGGYTF. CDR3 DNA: TGTGCCAGCATTGGGGCAGGGAGGGGTGGCTACACCTTC.

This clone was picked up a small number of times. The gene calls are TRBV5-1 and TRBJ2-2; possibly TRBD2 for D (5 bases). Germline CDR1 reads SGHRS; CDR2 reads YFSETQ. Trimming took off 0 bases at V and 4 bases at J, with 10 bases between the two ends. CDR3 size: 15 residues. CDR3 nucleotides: TGCGCCAGCAGCTTGGATAAGGCGGGCACCGGGGAGCTGTTTTTT. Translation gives CASSLDKAGTGELFF.

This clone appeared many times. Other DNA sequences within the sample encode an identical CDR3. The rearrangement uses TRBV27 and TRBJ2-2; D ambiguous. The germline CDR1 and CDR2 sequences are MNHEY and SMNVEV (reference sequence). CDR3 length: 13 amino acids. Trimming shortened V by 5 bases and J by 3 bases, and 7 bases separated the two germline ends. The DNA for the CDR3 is TGTGCCAGCAGTATTTACGACACCGGGGAGCTGTTTTTT. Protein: CASSIYDTGELFF.

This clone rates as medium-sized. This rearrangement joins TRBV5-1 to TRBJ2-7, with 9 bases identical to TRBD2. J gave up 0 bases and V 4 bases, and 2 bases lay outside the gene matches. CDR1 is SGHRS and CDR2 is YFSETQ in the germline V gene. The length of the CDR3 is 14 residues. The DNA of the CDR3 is TGCGCCAGCAGCGCTAGCGGGGTCTCCTACGAGCAGTACTTC. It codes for CASSASGVSYEQYF.

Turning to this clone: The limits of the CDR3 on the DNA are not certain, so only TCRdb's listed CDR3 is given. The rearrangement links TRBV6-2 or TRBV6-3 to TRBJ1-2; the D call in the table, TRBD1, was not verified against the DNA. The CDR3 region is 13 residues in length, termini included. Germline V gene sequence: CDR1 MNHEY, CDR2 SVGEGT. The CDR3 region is CASILDSLYGYTF.

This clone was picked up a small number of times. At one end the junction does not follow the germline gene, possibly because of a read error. The CDR3 is CASTSMWGQGSHEQYF. The CDR3 DNA reads TGTGCCAGTACTTCTATGTGGGGACAGGGCTCCCACGAGCAGTACTTC. The chain couples TRBV6-1 to TRBJ2-7; 9 bases are shared with TRBD1. The germline CDR1 and CDR2 sequences are MNHNS and SASEGT. CDR3 length: 16 residues.

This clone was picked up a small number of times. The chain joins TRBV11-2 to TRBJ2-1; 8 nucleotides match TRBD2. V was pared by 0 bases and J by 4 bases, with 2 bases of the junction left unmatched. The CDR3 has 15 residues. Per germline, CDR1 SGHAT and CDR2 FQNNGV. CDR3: CASSLEAGGYNEQFF. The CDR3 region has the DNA TGTGCCAGCAGCTTAGAGGCGGGAGGTTACAATGAGCAGTTCTTC.

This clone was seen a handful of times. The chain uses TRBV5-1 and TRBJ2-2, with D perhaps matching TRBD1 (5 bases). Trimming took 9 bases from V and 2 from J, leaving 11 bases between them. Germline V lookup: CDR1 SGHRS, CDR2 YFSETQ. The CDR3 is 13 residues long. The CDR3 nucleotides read TGCGCCACCAGGACATCCAACACCGGGGAGCTGTTTTTT. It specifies CATRTSNTGELFF. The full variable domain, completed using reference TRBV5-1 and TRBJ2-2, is KAGVTQTPRYLIKTRGQQVTLSCSPISGHRSVSWYQQTPGQGLQFLFEYFSETQRNKGNFPGRFSGRQFSNSRSEMNVSTLELGDSALYLCATRTSNTGELFFGEGSRLTVL.

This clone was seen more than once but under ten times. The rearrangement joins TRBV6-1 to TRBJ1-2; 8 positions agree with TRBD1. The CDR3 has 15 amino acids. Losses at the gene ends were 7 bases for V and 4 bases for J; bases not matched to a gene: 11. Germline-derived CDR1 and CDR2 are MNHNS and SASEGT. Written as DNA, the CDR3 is TGTGCCAGCAACCTCAGGCCAGGACAGGGCTATGGCTACACCTTC. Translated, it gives CASNLRPGQGYGYTF.

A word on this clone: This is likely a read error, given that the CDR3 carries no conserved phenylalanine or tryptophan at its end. The CDR3 loop is CASSPQGSNQPQHI. The DNA of the CDR3 is TGTGCCAGCAGTCCTCAGGGTTCCAATCAGCCCCAGCATATT. V usage is TRBV11-2 and J usage is TRBJ1-5, with D perhaps matching TRBD1 (5 bases). V was pared by 6 bases and J by 3 bases, with 12 bases between. The length of the CDR3 is 14 residues. In germline, CDR1 is SGHAT, CDR2 FQNNGV.

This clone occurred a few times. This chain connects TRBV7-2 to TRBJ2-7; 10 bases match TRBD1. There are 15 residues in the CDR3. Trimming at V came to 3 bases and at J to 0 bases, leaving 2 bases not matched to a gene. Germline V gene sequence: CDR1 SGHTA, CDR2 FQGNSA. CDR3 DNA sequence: TGTGCCAGCAGCTTTTGGGACAGGGGCTCCTACGAGCAGTACTTC. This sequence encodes CASSFWDRGSYEQYF.

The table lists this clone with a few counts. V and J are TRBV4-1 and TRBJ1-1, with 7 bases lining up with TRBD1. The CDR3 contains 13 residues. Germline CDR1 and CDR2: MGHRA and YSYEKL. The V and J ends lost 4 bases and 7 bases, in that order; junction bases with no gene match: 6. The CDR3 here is CASSLGQDYEAFF. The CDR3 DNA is TGCGCCAGCAGCCTCGGACAGGATTATGAAGCTTTCTTT.

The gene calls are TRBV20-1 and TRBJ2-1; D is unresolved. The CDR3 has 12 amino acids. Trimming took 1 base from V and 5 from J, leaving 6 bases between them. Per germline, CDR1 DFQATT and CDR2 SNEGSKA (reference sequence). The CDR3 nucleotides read TGCAGTGCTAGAGTCCGCGACAATGAGCAGTTCTTC. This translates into CSARVRDNEQFF.

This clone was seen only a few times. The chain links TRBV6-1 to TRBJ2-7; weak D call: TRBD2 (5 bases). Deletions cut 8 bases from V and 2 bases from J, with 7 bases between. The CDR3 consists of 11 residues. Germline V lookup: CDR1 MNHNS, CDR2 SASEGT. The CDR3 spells CASAGTYEQYV. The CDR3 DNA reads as TGTGCCAGCGCCGGGACCTACGAGCAGTACGTC.

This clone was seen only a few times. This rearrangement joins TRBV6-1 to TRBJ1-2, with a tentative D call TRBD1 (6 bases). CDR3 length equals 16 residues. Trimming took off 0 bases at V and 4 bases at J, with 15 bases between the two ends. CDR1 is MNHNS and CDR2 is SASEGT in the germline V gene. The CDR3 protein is CASSEADGGAVYGYTF. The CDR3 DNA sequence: TGTGCCAGCAGTGAAGCGGATGGGGGGGCGGTCTATGGCTACACCTTC.